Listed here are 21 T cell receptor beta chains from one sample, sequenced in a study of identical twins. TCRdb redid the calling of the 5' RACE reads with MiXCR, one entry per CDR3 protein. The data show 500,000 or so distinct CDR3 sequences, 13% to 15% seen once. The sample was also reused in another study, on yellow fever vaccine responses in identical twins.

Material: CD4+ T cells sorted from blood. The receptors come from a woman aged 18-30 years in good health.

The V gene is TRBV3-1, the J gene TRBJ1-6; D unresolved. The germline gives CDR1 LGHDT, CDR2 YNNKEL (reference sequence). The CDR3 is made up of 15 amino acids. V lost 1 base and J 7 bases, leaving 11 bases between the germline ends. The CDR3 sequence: CASSQGGSGNSPLHF. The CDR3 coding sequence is TGTGCCAGCAGCCAAGGAGGTTCGGGAAATTCACCCCTCCACTTT.

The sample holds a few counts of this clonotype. DNA of the CDR3: TGCGCCAGCAGCTTAAACCCAGGGGAGTCCTACGAGCAGTACTTC. It translates to CASSLNPGESYEQYF. The chain is built from TRBV5-1 and TRBJ2-7, with D possibly TRBD1 on 6 matching bases. The germline V gene encodes CDR1 SGHRS and CDR2 YFSETQ. The ends were cut back, 2 bases at V and 1 base at J, with 13 bases in the middle. CDR3 size: 15 residues.

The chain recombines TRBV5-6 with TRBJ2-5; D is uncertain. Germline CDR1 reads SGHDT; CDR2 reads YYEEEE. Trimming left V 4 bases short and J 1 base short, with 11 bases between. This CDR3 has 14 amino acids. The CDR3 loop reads CASSLPTTQETQYF. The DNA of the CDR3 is TGTGCCAGCAGCCTACCGACAACCCAAGAGACCCAGTACTTC.

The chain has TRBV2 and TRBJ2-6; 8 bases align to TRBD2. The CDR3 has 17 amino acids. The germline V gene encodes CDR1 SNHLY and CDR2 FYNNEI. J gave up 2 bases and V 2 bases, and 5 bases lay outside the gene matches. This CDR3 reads CASSESGGRAGANVLTF. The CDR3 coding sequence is TGTGCCAGCAGTGAAAGCGGGGGTCGGGCTGGGGCCAACGTCCTGACTTTC.

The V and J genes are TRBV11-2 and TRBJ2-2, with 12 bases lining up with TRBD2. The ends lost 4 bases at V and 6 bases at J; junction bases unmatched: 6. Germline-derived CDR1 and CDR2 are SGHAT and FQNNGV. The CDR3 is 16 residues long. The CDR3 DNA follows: TGTGCCAGCAGCTCCCCCCTAGCGGGAGGGGCCGGGGAGCTGTTTTTT. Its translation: CASSSPLAGGAGELFF.

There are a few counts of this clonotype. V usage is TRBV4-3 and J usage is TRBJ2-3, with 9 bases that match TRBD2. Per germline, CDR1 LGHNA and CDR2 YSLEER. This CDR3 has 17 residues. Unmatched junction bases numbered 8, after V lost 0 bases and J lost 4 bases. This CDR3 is CASSQDLAGVRADTQYF. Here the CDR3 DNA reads TGCGCCAGCAGCCAAGACTTAGCGGGAGTACGGGCAGATACGCAGTATTTT.

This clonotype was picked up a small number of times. The CDR3 loop reads CASSSDRGWYNEQFF. CDR3 DNA sequence: TGTGCCAGCAGTTCCGACAGGGGGTGGTACAATGAGCAGTTCTTC. The chain links TRBV6-5 to TRBJ2-1; 9 bases are shared with TRBD1. This CDR3 region has 15 residues. The germline V gene has CDR1 MNHEY and CDR2 SVGAGI. After removal of 4 bases from V and 4 bases from J, the junction contained 5 bases not matched to a gene.

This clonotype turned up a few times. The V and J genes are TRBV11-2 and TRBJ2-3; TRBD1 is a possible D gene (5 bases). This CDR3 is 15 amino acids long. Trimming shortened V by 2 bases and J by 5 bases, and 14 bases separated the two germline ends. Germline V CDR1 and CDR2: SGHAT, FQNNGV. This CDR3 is CASSLSPGFRDTQYF. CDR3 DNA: TGTGCCAGCAGCTTATCGCCAGGGTTTAGAGATACGCAGTATTTT. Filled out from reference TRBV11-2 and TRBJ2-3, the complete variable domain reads EAGVAQSPRYKIIEKRQSVAFWCNPISGHATLYWYQQILGQGPKLLIQFQNNGVVDDSQLPKDRFSAERLKGVDSTLKIQPAKLEDSAVYLCASSLSPGFRDTQYFGPGTRLTVL.

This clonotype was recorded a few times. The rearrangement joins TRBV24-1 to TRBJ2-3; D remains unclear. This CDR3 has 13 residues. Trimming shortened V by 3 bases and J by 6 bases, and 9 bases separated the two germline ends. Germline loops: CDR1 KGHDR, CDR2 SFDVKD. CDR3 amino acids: CATSDKGKDTQYF. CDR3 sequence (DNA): TGTGCCACCAGTGATAAAGGGAAGGATACGCAGTATTTT.

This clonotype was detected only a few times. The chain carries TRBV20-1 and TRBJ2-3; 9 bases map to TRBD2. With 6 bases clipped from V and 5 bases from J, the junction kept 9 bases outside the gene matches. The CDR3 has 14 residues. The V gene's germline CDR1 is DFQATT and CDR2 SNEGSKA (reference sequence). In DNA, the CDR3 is TGCAGTGCCCTTAGCGGGAGATGGGAAGATACGCAGTATTTT. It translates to CSALSGRWEDTQYF.

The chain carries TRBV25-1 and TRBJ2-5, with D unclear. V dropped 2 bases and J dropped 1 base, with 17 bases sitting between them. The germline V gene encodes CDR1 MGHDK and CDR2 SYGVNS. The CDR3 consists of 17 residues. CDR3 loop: CASSEGPPLRPQETQYF. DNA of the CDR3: TGTGCCAGCAGTGAAGGACCCCCCCTGCGCCCCCAAGAGACCCAGTACTTC.

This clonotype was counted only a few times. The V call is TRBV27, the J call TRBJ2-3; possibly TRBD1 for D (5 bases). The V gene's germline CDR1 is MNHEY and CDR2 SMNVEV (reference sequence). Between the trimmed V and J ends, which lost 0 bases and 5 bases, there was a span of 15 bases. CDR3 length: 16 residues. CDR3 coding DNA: TGTGCCAGCAGTTTATCTTTTCCAGGGTTGGGAGATACGCAGTATTTT. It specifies CASSLSFPGLGDTQYF.

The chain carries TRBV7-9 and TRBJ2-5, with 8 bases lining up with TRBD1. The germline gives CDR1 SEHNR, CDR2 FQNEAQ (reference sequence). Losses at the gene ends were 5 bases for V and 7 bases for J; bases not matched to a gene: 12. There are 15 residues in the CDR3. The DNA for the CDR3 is TGTGCCAGCAGCGTCTCCGGGACAGGACGGGGGACCCAGTACTTC. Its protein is CASSVSGTGRGTQYF.

Here the CDR3 reads CSATDRGETQYF. The CDR3 DNA follows: TGCAGTGCGACGGACAGGGGGGAGACCCAGTACTTC. V usage is TRBV20-1 and J usage is TRBJ2-5; 10 nucleotides align to TRBD1. This CDR3 is 12 amino acids long. The germline V gene has CDR1 DFQATT and CDR2 SNEGSKA (reference sequence). V gave up 6 bases and J gave up 5 bases; unmatched junction bases: 3.

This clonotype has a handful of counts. CDR3: CASGLSGNYGYTF. The CDR3 coding sequence is TGCGCCAGCGGACTATCAGGAAACTATGGCTACACCTTC. The J gene is TRBJ1-2, the V gene TRBV5-1; D gene uncertain. Germline CDR1 is SGHRS and CDR2 is YFSETQ. CDR3 length: 13 residues. Trimming stripped 7 bases from V and 2 bases from J, with 12 bases between.

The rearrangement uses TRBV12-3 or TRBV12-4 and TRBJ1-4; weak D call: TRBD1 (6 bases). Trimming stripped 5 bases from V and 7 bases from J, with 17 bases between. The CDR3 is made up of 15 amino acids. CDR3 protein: CASSEGGGAGEKLFF. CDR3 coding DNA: TGTGCCAGCAGTGAGGGAGGGGGGGCAGGTGAAAAACTGTTTTTT.

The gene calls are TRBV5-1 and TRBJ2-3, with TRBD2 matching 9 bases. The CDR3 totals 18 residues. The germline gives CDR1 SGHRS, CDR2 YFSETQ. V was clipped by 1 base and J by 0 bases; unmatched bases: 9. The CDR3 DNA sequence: TGCGCCAGCAGCTTGAGAGCGGGGGGCGGTCGCAGCACAGATACGCAGTATTTT. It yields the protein CASSLRAGGGRSTDTQYF.

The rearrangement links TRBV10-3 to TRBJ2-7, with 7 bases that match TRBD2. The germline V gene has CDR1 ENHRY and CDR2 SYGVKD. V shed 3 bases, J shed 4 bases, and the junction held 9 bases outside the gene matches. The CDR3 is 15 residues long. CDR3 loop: CAISETGGKWYEQYF. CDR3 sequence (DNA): TGTGCCATCAGTGAAACCGGGGGGAAGTGGTACGAGCAGTACTTC.

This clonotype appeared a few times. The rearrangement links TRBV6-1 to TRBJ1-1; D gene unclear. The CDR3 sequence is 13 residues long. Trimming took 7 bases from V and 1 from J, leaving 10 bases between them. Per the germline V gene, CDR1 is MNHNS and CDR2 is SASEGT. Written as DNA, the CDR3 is TGTGCCAGCAAGACCAACCCGAACACTGAAGCTTTCTTT. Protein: CASKTNPNTEAFF.

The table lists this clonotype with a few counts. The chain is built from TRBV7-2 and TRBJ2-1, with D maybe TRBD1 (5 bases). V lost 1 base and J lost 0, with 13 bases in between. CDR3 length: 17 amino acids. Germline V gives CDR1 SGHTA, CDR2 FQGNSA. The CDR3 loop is CASSLGGQGSSYNEQFF. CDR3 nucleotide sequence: TGTGCCAGCAGCTTAGGGGGCCAGGGTAGCTCCTACAATGAGCAGTTCTTC.

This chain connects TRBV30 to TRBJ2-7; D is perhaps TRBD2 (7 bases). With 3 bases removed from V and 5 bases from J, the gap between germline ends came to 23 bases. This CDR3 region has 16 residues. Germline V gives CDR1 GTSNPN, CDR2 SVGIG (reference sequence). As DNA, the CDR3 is TGTGCCTGGAGCGAGGCATTCGGGGGGCTGGGCCACGAGCAGTACTTC. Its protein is CAWSEAFGGLGHEQYF.